A selection of T cell receptor beta chains follows, all from one sample in a study of shared clonotypes between healthy human individuals. Sequenced by immunoSEQ multiplex PCR; TCRdb stores in-frame clones only, minus some. In the table there are 1.5 million to 2.5 million clones, about 95% of which are singletons. The sample comprised naive CD8+ T cells sorted from blood. All receptors derive from a man aged 18 to 29 in good health. Each CDR3 is given with its conserved first and last residue. Each record gives: J gene, V gene, D gene, clone size, CDR3 protein, CDR3 DNA. A D gene is named only where the DNA matches it firmly. Clone size is stated in some rows and not others, as once, few, many or a class when expanded.

TRBJ2-2,TRBV7-9,TRBD2,-,CASSLLAGTNTGELFF,TGTGCCAGCAGCTTGCTAGCGGGGACGAACACCGGGGAGCTGTTTTTT
TRBJ1-1,TRBV13,-,-,CASSWGVAGTEAFF,TGTGCCAGCAGCTGGGGGGTCGCGGGCACTGAAGCTTTCTTT
TRBJ1-1,TRBV29-1,-,-,CSVERPGGSASEAFF,TGCAGCGTCGAAAGACCTGGGGGGAGCGCCTCTGAAGCTTTCTTT
TRBJ1-3,TRBV7-9,-,-,CASNGDSGNTIYF,TGTGCCAGCAACGGGGATTCTGGAAACACCATATATTTT
TRBJ1-1,TRBV5-1,TRBD1,-,CASMSRGLGGTEAFF,TGCGCCAGCATGTCCAGGGGGCTGGGAGGCACTGAAGCTTTCTTT
TRBJ2-3,TRBV11-2,-,few,CASSLVGGQLRQYF,TGTGCCAGCAGCTTAGTCGGTGGGCAGTTGAGGCAGTATTTT
TRBJ2-7,TRBV4-1,-,-,CASSQEPGLAYEQYF,TGCGCCAGCAGCCAAGAGCCAGGCCTTGCCTACGAGCAGTACTTC
TRBJ2-7,TRBV6-6,TRBD1,-,CASSYSGQGPSYEQYF,TGTGCCAGCAGTTACTCGGGACAGGGTCCTTCTTACGAGCAGTACTTC
TRBJ2-7,TRBV13,-,-,CASSPGPGEQYF,TGTGCCAGCAGCCCCGGACCCGGGGAGCAGTACTTC
TRBJ1-1,TRBV7-2,-,-,CASSLETARGNTEAFF,TGTGCCAGCAGCTTAGAGACGGCGAGAGGGAACACTGAAGCTTTCTTT
TRBJ2-7,TRBV19,-,once,CASSIVGSSYEQYF,TGTGCCAGTAGTATTGTTGGGTCCTCCTACGAGCAGTACTTC
TRBJ2-7,TRBV29-1,-,-,CSVGAANYEQYF,TGCAGCGTTGGAGCGGCGAACTACGAGCAGTACTTC
TRBJ2-7,TRBV13,TRBD2,-,CASSPGLAGFYEQYF,TGTGCCAGCAGCCCCGGACTAGCGGGATTTTACGAGCAGTACTTC
TRBJ2-7,TRBV9,-,-,CASSVGVQGDEQYF,TGTGCCAGCAGCGTGGGAGTGCAGGGCGACGAGCAGTACTTC
TRBJ2-2,TRBV13,TRBD2,-,CASSLGRGRIADTGELFF,TGTGCCAGCAGCTTAGGCCGCGGGAGAATTGCGGACACCGGGGAGCTGTTTTTT
TRBJ2-3,TRBV4-1,-,few,CASSLTDTQYF,TGCGCCAGCAGCCTCACAGATACGCAGTATTTT
TRBJ1-6,TRBV25-1,-,-,CASRTGRISPLHF,TGTGCCAGCAGGACCGGTAGGATTTCACCCCTCCACTTT
TRBJ2-2,TRBV14,-,-,CASSQEGIQGYTGELFF,TGTGCCAGCAGCCAAGAAGGCATACAGGGTTACACCGGGGAGCTGTTTTTT
TRBJ2-3,TRBV28,-,-,CASSFSADTQYF,TGTGCCAGCAGTTTTAGTGCAGATACGCAGTATTTT
TRBJ1-5,TRBV30,TRBD1,-,CAWSGQGVGQPQHF,TGTGCCTGGAGTGGACAGGGGGTCGGGCAGCCCCAGCATTTT
TRBJ2-7,TRBV5-5,-,-,CASSFDPDYEQYF,TGTGCCAGCAGCTTCGACCCGGACTACGAGCAGTACTTC
TRBJ2-1,TRBV6-6,-,-,CASSYGGEQFF,TGTGCCAGCAGTTACGGTGGTGAGCAGTTCTTC
TRBJ2-1,TRBV5-1,-,-,CASSLDDYNEQFF,TGCGCCAGCAGCTTGGATGACTACAATGAGCAGTTCTTC
TRBJ2-7,TRBV13,-,-,CASSLEGPAVEQYF,TGTGCCAGCAGCTTAGAAGGGCCCGCGGTGGAGCAGTACTTC
TRBJ2-1,TRBV9,-,-,CASSPPLSNEQFF,TGTGCCAGCAGCCCGCCGTTGTCCAATGAGCAGTTCTTC
TRBJ1-2,TRBV7-9,-,-,CASSFETDANYGYTF,TGTGCCAGCAGCTTCGAGACAGACGCTAACTATGGCTACACCTTC
TRBJ1-4,TRBV7-9,TRBD1,-,CASSLVGRGRLDEKLFF,TGTGCCAGCAGCTTAGTTGGCAGGGGGCGGTTAGATGAAAAACTGTTTTTT
TRBJ2-7,TRBV10-2,TRBD1,-,CASRDRSYEQYF,TGCGCCAGCAGGGACAGGTCCTACGAGCAGTACTTC
TRBJ1-1,TRBV2,-,-,CASSEAGYTEAFF,TGTGCCAGCAGTGAGGCCGGGTACACTGAAGCTTTCTTT
TRBJ2-3,TRBV4-1,-,-,CASSQGGLGEVEDTQYF,TGCGCCAGCAGCCAAGGGGGCCTGGGGGAAGTTGAAGATACGCAGTATTTT
TRBJ2-7,TRBV25-1,TRBD2,-,CASSEVGGTYEQYF,TGTGCCAGCAGTGAGGTCGGGGGGACCTACGAGCAGTACTTC
TRBJ2-1,TRBV28,TRBD2,-,CASSLAGPSSYNEQFF,TGTGCCAGCAGCTTAGCGGGGCCAAGCTCCTACAATGAGCAGTTCTTC
TRBJ2-7,TRBV7-9,-,-,CASSLPQGPSYEQYF,TGTGCCAGCAGCTTACCACAGGGCCCCTCCTACGAGCAGTACTTC
TRBJ2-7,TRBV4-1,-,once,CASSQARGYAYEQYF,TGCGCCAGCAGCCAAGCCCGGGGGTACGCCTACGAGCAGTACTTC
TRBJ1-2,TRBV28,TRBD1,-,CASSPRGQGSFGYTF,TGTGCCAGCAGTCCTAGGGGACAGGGGTCTTTTGGCTACACCTTC
TRBJ1-2,TRBV4-1,-,-,CASSQASLEGEGYTF,TGCGCCAGCAGCCAAGCCTCGTTGGAGGGGGAAGGCTACACCTTC
TRBJ2-3,TRBV7-3,-,once,CASSDPTTDTQYF,TGTGCCAGCAGCGACCCGACAACCGATACGCAGTATTTT
TRBJ1-6,TRBV28,-,-,CASSLNSPLHF,TGTGCCAGCAGTTTGAATTCACCCCTCCACTTT
TRBJ2-7,TRBV14,-,-,CASSLSWEEQYF,-
TRBJ2-3,TRBV10-1,-,-,CASSESGLTDTQYF,TGCGCCAGCAGTGAGTCGGGGCTCACAGATACGCAGTATTTT
TRBJ2-3,TRBV6-1,-,-,CASSGLRGGVPTDTQYF,TGTGCCAGCAGTGGCCTACGAGGGGGAGTCCCCACAGATACGCAGTATTTT
TRBJ1-6,TRBV6-6,TRBD1,-,CASSYEGAISPLHF,TGTGCCAGCAGTTATGAGGGGGCGATTTCACCCCTCCACTTT
TRBJ2-7,TRBV21-1,-,-,CASSAIGSSGTREQYF,TGTGCCAGCAGCGCCATCGGATCTAGCGGGACTAGGGAGCAGTACTTC
TRBJ2-5,TRBV27,TRBD1,-,CASSIHRGSETQYF,TGTGCCAGCAGTATCCACAGGGGATCGGAGACCCAGTACTTC
TRBJ1-1,TRBV30,-,few,CAWNLWTVNTEAFF,TGTGCCTGGAACCTTTGGACGGTGAACACTGAAGCTTTCTTT
TRBJ2-5,TRBV27,-,-,CASTSGGSGETQYF,TGTGCCAGCACCTCGGGGGGCTCAGGGGAGACCCAGTACTTC
TRBJ1-3,TRBV4-3,-,-,CASSPLGTEGSGNTIYF,TGCGCCAGCAGCCCCCTGGGCACCGAGGGGTCTGGAAACACCATATATTTT
TRBJ2-7,TRBV19,-,-,CASSIVGQSDYEQYF,TGTGCCAGTAGTATAGTTGGGCAGTCCGACTACGAGCAGTACTTC
TRBJ2-2,TRBV11-2,TRBD2,-,CASSPGLAGPANTGELFF,TGTGCCAGCAGTCCCGGACTAGCGGGCCCAGCGAACACCGGGGAGCTGTTTTTT
TRBJ2-7,TRBV7-9,-,-,CASSLVGDSYEQYF,TGTGCCAGCAGCTTAGTGGGAGACAGTTACGAGCAGTACTTC
TRBJ1-5,TRBV5-5,TRBD1,-,CASSFDRGTDQPQHF,TGTGCCAGCAGCTTCGACAGGGGGACCGATCAGCCCCAGCATTTT
TRBJ2-5,TRBV14,-,-,CASSPQGFQETQYF,TGTGCCAGCAGCCCGCAGGGGTTCCAAGAGACCCAGTACTTC
TRBJ2-7,TRBV5-6,TRBD1,-,CASSPGTVSYEQYF,TGTGCCAGCAGTCCCGGGACAGTCTCCTACGAGCAGTACTTC
TRBJ2-7,TRBV4-1,-,-,CASSQVIGYPYEQYF,TGCGCCAGCAGCCAAGTTATCGGGTACCCCTACGAGCAGTACTTC